The subject of this entry is one T cell receptor (beta chain). What it binds is not known. V lost 6 bases and J lost 3; bases outside the gene matches: 8. Germline loops: CDR1 SNHLY, CDR2 FYNNEI. The CDR3 has 16 amino acids. With 60 Vbeta and 13 Jbeta primers, the PCR was carried out. Method: immunoSEQ multiplex PCR; TCRdb's copy keeps in-frame clones and lacks some. The sample shows about 59,000 clones, over 70% of them seen only once. This specimen belongs to a study of cytomegalovirus exposure and HLA in healthy donors. Study-wide results and limits: In a later analysis, CMV-associated beta chains were mostly HLA-associated, it appeared. Association of 17,000 or so TCR beta sequences with HLA alleles was found at 0.05 false discovery rate in a later analysis. For cytomegalovirus status, the classifier reportedly gave diagnoses with high specificity and sensitivity.

This clonotype originated in a woman in her forties in good health and CMV-seronegative. Sequenced material: PBMCs. This chain links TRBV2 with TRBJ2-6; 7 bases are a match to TRBD1. The CDR3: CASRLTGEYGANVLTF. The CDR3 DNA follows: TGTGCCAGCAGACTCACAGGGGAGTATGGGGCCAACGTCCTGACTTTC.